This T cell receptor (beta chain) was identified in a study of cytomegalovirus exposure and HLA in healthy donors. This CDR3 comprises 15 residues. J was trimmed by 6 bases and V by 4 bases; bases with no gene match: 11. Germline assignment: CDR1 MNHEY and CDR2 SMNVEV (reference sequence). Primers for the PCR totalled 60 Vbeta and 13 Jbeta. Sequenced by immunoSEQ multiplex PCR; TCRdb stores in-frame clones only, minus some. The sample comprises some 140,000 clones, around 77% of which are singletons, and 2% to 2.5% rests with the top ten. The clonotype comes from a man between 25 and 39 years old in good health and CMV-seronegative. The sample taken for sequencing was PBMCs. This sequence joins TRBV27 and TRBJ1-2, with 7 bases fitting TRBD1. CDR3 in amino acids: CASSSASQGKDGYTF. The CDR3 DNA sequence: TGTGCCAGCAGTTCAGCCTCACAGGGGAAGGATGGCTACACCTTC.